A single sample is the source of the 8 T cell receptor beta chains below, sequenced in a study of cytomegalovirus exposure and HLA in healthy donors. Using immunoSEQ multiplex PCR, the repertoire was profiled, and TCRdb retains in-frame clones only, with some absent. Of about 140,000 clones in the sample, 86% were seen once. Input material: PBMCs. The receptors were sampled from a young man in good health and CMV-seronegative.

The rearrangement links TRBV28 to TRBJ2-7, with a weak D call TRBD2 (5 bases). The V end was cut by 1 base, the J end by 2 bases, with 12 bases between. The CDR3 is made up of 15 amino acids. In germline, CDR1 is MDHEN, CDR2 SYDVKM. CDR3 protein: CASSLLAGRPYEQYF. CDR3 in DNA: TGTGCCAGCAGTTTATTGGCGGGCAGACCCTACGAGCAGTACTTC.

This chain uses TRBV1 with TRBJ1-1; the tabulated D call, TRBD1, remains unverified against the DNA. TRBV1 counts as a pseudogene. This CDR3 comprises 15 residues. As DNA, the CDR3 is TGCACCAGCAGCCAAGATCGTCAGATGAACACTGAAGCTTTCTTT. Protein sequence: CTSSQDRQMNTEAFF.

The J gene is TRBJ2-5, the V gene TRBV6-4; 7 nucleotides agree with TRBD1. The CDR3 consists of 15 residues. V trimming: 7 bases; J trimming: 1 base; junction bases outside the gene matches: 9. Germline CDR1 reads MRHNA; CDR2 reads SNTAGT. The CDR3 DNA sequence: TGTGCCAGCACAACCCGACAGGGAACCCAAGAGACCCAGTACTTC. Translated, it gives CASTTRQGTQETQYF.

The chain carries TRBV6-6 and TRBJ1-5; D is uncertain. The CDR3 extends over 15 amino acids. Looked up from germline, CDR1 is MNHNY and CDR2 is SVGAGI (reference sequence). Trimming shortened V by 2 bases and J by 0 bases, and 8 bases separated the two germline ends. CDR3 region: CASSYGRYSNQPQHF. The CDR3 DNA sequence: TGTGCCAGCAGTTACGGCAGGTATAGCAATCAGCCCCAGCATTTT.

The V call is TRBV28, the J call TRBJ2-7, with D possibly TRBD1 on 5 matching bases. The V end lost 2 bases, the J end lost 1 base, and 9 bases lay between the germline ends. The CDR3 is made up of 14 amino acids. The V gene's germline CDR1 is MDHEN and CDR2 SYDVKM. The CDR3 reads CASSLAGLSYEQYF. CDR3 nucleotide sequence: TGTGCCAGCAGTTTAGCAGGGCTGTCCTACGAGCAGTACTTC.

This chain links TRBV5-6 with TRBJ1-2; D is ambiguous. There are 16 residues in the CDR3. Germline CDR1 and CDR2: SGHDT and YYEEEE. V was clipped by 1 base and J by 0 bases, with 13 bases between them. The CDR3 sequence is CASSLPGQTSNYGYTF. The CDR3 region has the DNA TGTGCCAGCAGCTTGCCCGGTCAGACTTCTAACTATGGCTACACCTTC.

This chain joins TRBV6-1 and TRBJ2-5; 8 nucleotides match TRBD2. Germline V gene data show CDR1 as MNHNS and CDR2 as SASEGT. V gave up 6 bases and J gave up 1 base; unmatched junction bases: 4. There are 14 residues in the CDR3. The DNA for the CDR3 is TGTGCCAGCAGAGTTCGGGGGGGCCAAGAGACCCAGTACTTC. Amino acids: CASRVRGGQETQYF.

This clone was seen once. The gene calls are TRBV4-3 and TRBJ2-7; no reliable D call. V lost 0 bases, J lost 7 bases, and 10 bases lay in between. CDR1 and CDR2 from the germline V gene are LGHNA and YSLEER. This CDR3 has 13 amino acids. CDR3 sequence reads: CASSQETGEEQYF. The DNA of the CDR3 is TGCGCCAGCAGCCAAGAAACCGGAGAAGAGCAGTACTTC.